This is a list of T cell receptor beta chains from one sample in a study of CD8+CD57+ T cells in acquired aplastic anemia. TCRdb re-analysed the reads in MiXCR, keeping a single row per CDR3 protein. In the table there are about 420,000 distinct CDR3 sequences, about two thirds of which are singletons. Sequencing was performed on sorted CD4+, CD8+, or CD8+CD57+ T cells (not recorded which) from PBMCs. Source of these receptors: a human donor in good health, serving as a control. Both conserved end residues are part of each CDR3. D genes are given only for firm matches. Clone size is given for some rows only: seen once, a few or many times, or a class if the clone is expanded.

cdr3_nt,cdr3_aa,v_call,d_call,clone_size,j_call
TGTGCCAGCAGTGAACTGGGGAGGGTGGAAAAACTGTTTTTT,CASSELGRVEKLFF,TRBV2,NA,NA,TRBJ1-4
TGTGCCAGCAGCTTAGCCTTCTCTTTGCCCAAGAGCTTTTTT,CASSLAFSLPKSFF,TRBV7-2,NA,NA,TRBJ1-1
TGCAGTGGCGGGGTTGACAGGCTCTACGAGCAGTACTTC,CSGGVDRLYEQYF,TRBV20-1,NA,few,TRBJ2-7
TGTGCCAGCAGCCAGCACAGTCGGCAAATTCAGACCTTC,CASSQHSRQIQTF,TRBV7-2,NA,NA,TRBJ2-4
TGCAGTGCTAGAAAACAGGGGGGCGGAATCTCAGATACGCAGTATTTT,CSARKQGGGISDTQYF,TRBV20-1,TRBD1,NA,TRBJ2-3
TGTGCCAGCAGCTTCGGTGGTAGCGGGGAGCTGTTTTTT,CASSFGGSGELFF,TRBV7-2,NA,NA,TRBJ2-2
TGTGCCAGCACGTTCAGAGCGGGGGGGGACACTGAAGCTTTCTTT,CASTFRAGGDTEAFF,TRBV2,NA,NA,TRBJ1-1
TGTGCCAGCAGCTCCTTGGGGGCGGGCTACGAGCAGTACTTC,CASSSLGAGYEQYF,TRBV11-2,NA,NA,TRBJ2-7
TGTGCCAGCAGTGAAGTAGGCGGGAGGACAGTGGGGCAAGATACGCAGTATTTT,CASSEVGGRTVGQDTQYF,TRBV12-3/TRBV12-4,TRBD2,NA,TRBJ2-3
TGTGCCACCAGTTCCCCTCTTAGTCCTGAAGCTTTCTTT,CATSSPLSPEAFF,TRBV24-1,NA,NA,TRBJ1-1
TGTGCCAGTAGTATAGCGCCCAAGACCTACGAGCAGTACTTC,CASSIAPKTYEQYF,TRBV19,NA,few,TRBJ2-7
TGTGCCAGCAGCCAAACCGAGGGCCGTAACTATGGCTACACCTTC,CASSQTEGRNYGYTF,TRBV5-4,NA,NA,TRBJ1-2
TGTGCCACCAGCGGCCGAGGGGGGGGGACCGAGCAGTACTTC,CATSGRGGGTEQYF,TRBV5-5,NA,NA,TRBJ2-7
TGTGCCAGCAGCTCAAAGGAACGTTGGACAGGGAGCGCGGAGCAGTTCTTC,CASSSKERWTGSAEQFF,TRBV7-9,TRBD1,NA,TRBJ2-1
TGTGCCAGCAGACTTACAGGGGGCGGAAACACTGAAGCTTTCTTT,CASRLTGGGNTEAFF,TRBV6-1,TRBD1,many,TRBJ1-1
TGCAGTGCTAGATCCCATAGGGGGAGCGCCTACTACGAGCAGTACTTC,CSARSHRGSAYYEQYF,TRBV20-1,NA,NA,TRBJ2-7
TGTGCCAGTAGTATCCTAACAGGGGCCGCTGATTCACCCCTCCACTTT,CASSILTGAADSPLHF,TRBV19,TRBD1,many,TRBJ1-6
TGTGCCATCAGGTCAGGGGCTGGGGCCAACGTCCTGACTTTC,CAIRSGAGANVLTF,TRBV10-3,NA,few,TRBJ2-6
TGTGCCAGCAGCGCGACTAGCGGCCAAGTCACCTTTACGCAGTATTTT,CASSATSGQVTFTQYF,TRBV7-2,TRBD2,NA,TRBJ2-3
TGTGCCAGCAGTCCAAACCCGGGGCGGGGGGGCGCAGATACGCAGTATTTT,CASSPNPGRGGADTQYF,TRBV25-1,TRBD2,few,TRBJ2-3
TGTGCCACCAGCAGACCTGTGGGCTTCCACCAAGCTTTCTTT,CATSRPVGFHQAFF,TRBV7-2,NA,NA,TRBJ1-1
TGTGCCAGCAGCTTAGACACCCTAAGGCGAGAGACCCAGTTT,CASSLDTLRRETQF,TRBV7-9,NA,NA,TRBJ1-5
TGTGCCAGCAGCGATCCCGGCGCGCCGAATACCCATTTCTTT,CASSDPGAPNTHFF,TRBV7-3,NA,NA,TRBJ1-1
TGTGCCACCAGCAGGGATGTTCAGCCCCAGCATTTT,CATSRDVQPQHF,TRBV15,NA,medium-sized,TRBJ1-5
TGCGCTGGCACAGCAGCGGCGGGGGACTCCTACGAGCAGTACTTC,CAGTAAAGDSYEQYF,TRBV10-1,TRBD2,NA,TRBJ2-7
TGCACCAGCACCAATCCCACCTCCGACACTGAAGCTTTCTTT,CTSTNPTSDTEAFF,TRBV5-1,NA,NA,TRBJ1-1
TGTGCCAGCAGCCAAGCTCTGGTTTGGACTGAAGCTTTCTTT,CASSQALVWTEAFF,TRBV2,NA,NA,TRBJ1-1
TGTGCCAGCAGTGAAGTGTCCGGGGCCCAGCCCCAGCATTTT,CASSEVSGAQPQHF,TRBV2,NA,many,TRBJ1-5
TGTGCCAGCAGTTACTCTTTCGAGACCCAGTACTTC,CASSYSFETQYF,TRBV6-2/TRBV6-3,NA,many,TRBJ2-5
TGCGCCAGCACCTCGTTGCGGGGGGGACCCGGGGCGGTGTTTTTT,CASTSLRGGPGAVFF,TRBV7-3,TRBD2,once,TRBJ2-2
TGTGCCAGCAGTTTTGGAGGGGCGGGACCTACGGAGCAGTACTTC,CASSFGGAGPTEQYF,TRBV12-3/TRBV12-4,NA,NA,TRBJ2-7
TGCGCCAGCAGCTCCCTGACAGAGGGGGCGCAGGGCTACACCTTC,CASSSLTEGAQGYTF,TRBV5-1,TRBD1,NA,TRBJ1-2
TGTGCCAGCTATTTTTTAGGACAGGGTAACCGGGAGCTGTTTTTT,CASYFLGQGNRELFF,TRBV6-1,TRBD1,many,TRBJ2-2
TGTGCCACCAGCCAAGGGGGCACACACGAGGAGACCCAGTACTTC,CATSQGGTHEETQYF,TRBV7-3,TRBD1,once,TRBJ2-5
TGTGCCAGCAGTGAAAACCCGGGGTCGGGTGGCTACACCTTC,CASSENPGSGGYTF,TRBV2,NA,NA,TRBJ1-2
TGTGCCAGCAGCTTAGCGTCCGCGAGCAGCTACACCTTC,CASSLASASSYTF,TRBV5-1,NA,NA,TRBJ1-2
TGTGCCAGCGCTATTTCCACAGGGGGGCTCTCGCACGAGCAGTACTTC,CASAISTGGLSHEQYF,TRBV7-6,TRBD1,NA,TRBJ2-7
TGCAGTGCTAGAAATAACATGGACAGGGGGCAGAATTCACCCCTCCACTTT,CSARNNMDRGQNSPLHF,TRBV20-1,TRBD1,NA,TRBJ1-6
TGTGCCAGCTGCCTCGGGGGGCCCATCACAAATACGCAGTTCTTT,CASCLGGPITNTQFF,TRBV7-2,NA,once,TRBJ1-1
TGCGCCAGCAGCGCAGTTACCGGGTTCTCCTACACCTTC,CASSAVTGFSYTF,TRBV5-1,NA,once,TRBJ1-2
TGTGCCAGCAGCTTACTGGGGCCAGCCTTTAAAGCTCACTTCTTC,CASSLLGPAFKAHFF,TRBV7-8,NA,NA,TRBJ2-1
TGTGCCACCAGTGATTTGCCCGGGGCCTCTAGCACAGATACGCAGTATTTT,CATSDLPGASSTDTQYF,TRBV24-1,NA,NA,TRBJ2-3
TGCAGTGCTCGGGGGGGCCGACCAGGTGGCTACACCTTC,CSARGGRPGGYTF,TRBV20-1,NA,NA,TRBJ1-2
TGTGCCATCACCTCCCAGGGGGAGGGGTCTGAAGCTTTCTTTTTC,CAITSQGEGSEAFFF,TRBV10-3,NA,NA,TRBJ2-7
TGTGCCAGCAGCGTAGGGGGACGGAAATTAGCTAACTCCCAGCATTTT,CASSVGGRKLANSQHF,TRBV9,NA,NA,TRBJ1-5
TGTGCCAGCAGGAGAGTTGTGCGGTTGCGGTTCTTC,CASRRVVRLRFF,TRBV7-9,NA,NA,TRBJ2-1
TGTGCCAGCAGCTTAGTGACTAATGAAAAACTGTTTTTT,CASSLVTNEKLFF,TRBV7-2,NA,many,TRBJ1-4
TGTGCCAGCAGTCTATCATCTCCGCCGCGTGGCTACACCTTC,CASSLSSPPRGYTF,TRBV27,NA,many,TRBJ1-2
TGTGCCAGCAGTTATAGGGAGGGAGGTTTCCATGAGCAGTTCTTC,CASSYREGGFHEQFF,TRBV6-6,TRBD2,many,TRBJ2-1
TGTGCCAGTAGTATCGGAGAAGAAACCAACACTGAAGCTTTCTTT,CASSIGEETNTEAFF,TRBV19,NA,many,TRBJ1-1
TGTGCCAGCAGTTTCTCCCCACAGGGACACTATGGCTACACCTTC,CASSFSPQGHYGYTF,TRBV25-1,NA,NA,TRBJ1-2
TGTGCCAGCAGCTTATGGAGAGGGTCCCCAGTGACCCAGTACTTC,CASSLWRGSPVTQYF,TRBV7-2,NA,NA,TRBJ2-5
TGTGCCAGCAGCCCACCGCGGGGGGGCCGCAATGGCTACACCTTC,CASSPPRGGRNGYTF,TRBV12-3/TRBV12-4,NA,NA,TRBJ1-2
TGTGCCAGCAAGGATCGATGGGACACCGGGGAGCTGTTTTTT,CASKDRWDTGELFF,TRBV2,NA,NA,TRBJ2-2
TGTGCCAGCAACCGGGACAGGGGGGATGAAACACTGTTTTTT,CASNRDRGDETLFF,TRBV7-9,TRBD1,NA,TRBJ1-4
TGCAGCGCCCGATCCGACACCCTCTCTGGAAACACCATATATTTT,CSARSDTLSGNTIYF,TRBV29-1,NA,NA,TRBJ1-3
TGTGCCATCAGTGAACCCGGGAATGGGGAGCAGTTCTTC,CAISEPGNGEQFF,TRBV9,NA,NA,TRBJ2-1
TGTGCCACCAGTAGGGGGCGTGGGGCCAACGTCCTGACTTTC,CATSRGRGANVLTF,TRBV6-5,TRBD1,NA,TRBJ2-6
TGTGCCACCAGCAGAGGAAGCTCTGGGGCCAACGTCCTGACTTTC,CATSRGSSGANVLTF,TRBV15,NA,few,TRBJ2-6
TGTGCCAGCAGTCCGGGACTAGCGGGGGTCTACGAGCAGTACTTC,CASSPGLAGVYEQYF,TRBV27,TRBD2,NA,TRBJ2-7